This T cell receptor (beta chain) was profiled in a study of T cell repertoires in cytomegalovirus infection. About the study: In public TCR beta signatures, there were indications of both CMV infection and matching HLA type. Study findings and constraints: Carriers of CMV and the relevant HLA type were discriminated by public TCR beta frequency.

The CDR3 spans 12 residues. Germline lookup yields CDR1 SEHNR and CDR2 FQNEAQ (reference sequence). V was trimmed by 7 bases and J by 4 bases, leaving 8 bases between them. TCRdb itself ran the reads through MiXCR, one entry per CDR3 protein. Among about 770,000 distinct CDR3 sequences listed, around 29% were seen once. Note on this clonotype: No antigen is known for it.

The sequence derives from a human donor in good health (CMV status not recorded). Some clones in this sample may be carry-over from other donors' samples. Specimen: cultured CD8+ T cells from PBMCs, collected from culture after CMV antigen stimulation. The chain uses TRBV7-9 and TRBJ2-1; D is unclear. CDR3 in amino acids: CASTPAYNEQFF. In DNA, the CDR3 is TGTGCCAGCACGCCGGCTTACAATGAGCAGTTCTTC.